These 12 T cell receptor beta chains were all obtained from the same sample, sequenced in a study of blood T cell repertoires in COVID-19 (dated by TCRdb to 2019 to 2021). Libraries came from the immunoSEQ multiplex PCR assay. This immuneACCESS table, as held by TCRdb, lists in-frame sequences with V and J called but not all clones. Of the missing ones, under half trace to an unresolved V gene in checked studies; the others have no known cause. Present in this sample are some 100,000 clones, about 84% of which were seen just once. The ten largest account for around 13% of the sample. Input material: peripheral blood. The receptors stem from a human donor in a cohort sampled during active COVID-19.

This clone appeared once. The CDR3 loop is CASRMTGSTEAFF. The CDR3, as DNA: TGTGCCAGCCGAATGACAGGGAGCACTGAAGCTTTCTTT. The chain is built from TRBV7-2 and TRBJ1-1, with 7 bases aligning to TRBD1. V trimming: 8 bases; J trimming: 4 bases; junction bases outside the gene matches: 7. The CDR3 is made up of 13 amino acids. Germline V gene sequence: CDR1 SGHTA, CDR2 FQGNSA. The whole variable domain, remainder taken from reference TRBV7-2 and TRBJ1-1, is GAGVSQSPSNKVTEKGKDVELRCDPISGHTALYWYRQSLGQGLEFLIYFQGNSAPDKSGLPSDRFSAERTGGSVSTLTIQRTQQEDSAVYLCASRMTGSTEAFFGQGTRLTVV.

Here the CDR3 DNA reads TGTGCCAGCAGTGAGGGACAGTCTGCCGGAAACACCATATATTTT. This translates into CASSEGQSAGNTIYF. The chain uses TRBV2 and TRBJ1-3; 7 nucleotides line up with TRBD1. V lost 3 bases, J lost 4 bases, and 6 bases stayed unmatched. The CDR3 covers 15 residues. Germline loops: CDR1 SNHLY, CDR2 FYNNEI.

The chain recombines TRBV6-2 or TRBV6-3 with TRBJ1-2; D might be TRBD1 (5 bases). The germline CDR1 and CDR2 sequences are MNHEY and SVGEGT. The CDR3 length is 13 residues. Trimming stripped 2 bases from V and 1 base from J, with 5 bases between. CDR3 amino acids: CASSYQGNYGYTF. The CDR3 nucleotides are TGTGCCAGCAGTTACCAGGGTAACTATGGCTACACCTTC.

This chain links TRBV7-2 with TRBJ2-1, with 8 bases identical to TRBD1. The CDR3 contains 15 residues. The V segment lost 5 bases and the J segment 2 bases; nucleotides outside the gene matches: 5. Per the germline V gene, CDR1 is SGHTA and CDR2 is FQGNSA. CDR3 region: CASSPDRATYNEQFF. CDR3 sequence (DNA): TGTGCCAGCAGCCCGGACAGGGCCACCTACAATGAGCAGTTCTTC.

V gene TRBV27 combines with J gene TRBJ2-4; D is unclear. V lost 0 bases and J 9 bases, leaving 15 bases between the germline ends. This CDR3 is 15 amino acids long. The germline V gene encodes CDR1 MNHEY and CDR2 SMNVEV (reference sequence). The CDR3 DNA follows: TGTGCCAGCAGTTTATCGGGCAGCCTCCCCGGCATTCAGTACTTC. This encodes CASSLSGSLPGIQYF.

This clone has just one count. The chain links TRBV29-1 to TRBJ1-6; TRBD1 matches at 7 bases. CDR3 size: 15 residues. Germline V gene data show CDR1 as SQVTM and CDR2 as ANQGSEA. V gave up 6 bases and J gave up 9 bases; unmatched junction bases: 14. CDR3 sequence: CSVRLDTGESSPLHF. The CDR3 DNA sequence: TGCAGCGTCCGCTTAGACACAGGGGAGAGTTCACCCCTCCACTTT.

The chain joins TRBV7-9 to TRBJ2-6; D is undetermined. V lost 6 bases to trimming and J lost 4 bases, with 16 bases between them. The CDR3 loop spans 16 amino acids. Germline V CDR1 and CDR2: SEHNR, FQNEAQ (reference sequence). The CDR3 region is CASRARLPTGANVLTF. In nucleotides, the CDR3 is TGTGCCAGCAGAGCCAGGCTCCCCACGGGGGCCAACGTCCTGACTTTC.

The CDR3 protein is CASSQGGSEKLFF. In nucleotides, the CDR3 is TGCGCCAGCAGTCAGGGGGGTAGTGAAAAACTGTTTTTT. This chain connects TRBV10-2 to TRBJ1-4, with 7 nucleotides matching TRBD1. The CDR3 consists of 13 residues. CDR1 WSHSY and CDR2 SAAADI come from the germline V gene. Trimming cost V 5 bases and J 7 bases; bases outside gene matches: 4.

The chain links TRBV3-1 (or the pseudogene TRBV3-2) to TRBJ2-7; possible D gene TRBD1, 6 bases. The germline V and J ends were trimmed by 6 bases and 7 bases, with 16 bases remaining between them. There are 13 residues in the CDR3. From germline, CDR1 is LGHDT and CDR2 YNNKEL (reference sequence). The CDR3 loop is CASRKDRTVEQYF. CDR3 nucleotide sequence: TGTGCCAGCAGAAAGGACAGAACGGTTGAGCAGTACTTC.

The V gene is TRBV9, the J gene TRBJ2-2, with D uncertain. The CDR3 covers 13 residues. V was cut by 4 bases and J by 6 bases, with 10 bases left in between. CDR1 is SGDLS, CDR2 YYNGEE, per germline. CDR3 loop: CASSQYSPGELFF. In DNA form, the CDR3 reads TGTGCCAGCAGCCAATATAGCCCCGGGGAGCTGTTTTTT.

This chain's CDR3 is CASSVGAGGLAGAKNIQYF. The CDR3 coding sequence is TGTGCCAGCAGCGTAGGTGCAGGGGGACTAGCGGGAGCCAAAAACATTCAGTACTTC. The J gene is TRBJ2-4, the V gene TRBV9; 12 bases fit TRBD2. V gave up 0 bases and J gave up 0 bases; unmatched junction bases: 7. The CDR3 totals 19 residues. Germline lookup yields CDR1 SGDLS and CDR2 YYNGEE. Based on the CDR3 plus reference TRBV9 and TRBJ2-4, the full variable domain is DSGVTQTPKHLITATGQRVTLRCSPRSGDLSVYWYQQSLDQGLQFLIQYYNGEERAKGNILERFSAQQFPDLHSELNLSSLELGDSALYFCASSVGAGGLAGAKNIQYFGAGTRLSVL.

The chain is built from TRBV14 and TRBJ2-7; D remains ambiguous. CDR3 length: 16 residues. Germline CDR1 and CDR2: SGHDN and FVKESK. V was pared by 1 base and J by 4 bases, with 17 bases between. The DNA of the CDR3 is TGTGCCAGCAGCCAAGTGGCAGGCCTAACTCTATACGAGCAGTACTTC. The encoded protein is CASSQVAGLTLYEQYF.